The rows below give T cell receptor beta chains drawn from one sample of a study of control samples from healthy donors and cancer patients. Repertoires were generated with immunoSEQ multiplex PCR, while TCRdb's copy carries only in-frame clones and drops some. The sample lists 230,000 or so clones, 85% to 95% occurring once. The sample comprised blood. The receptors were gathered from a man between 45 and 60 years old in good health. Both conserved end residues are trimmed from each CDR3. The order of the fields is clone size, V gene, CDR3 protein. Rows may omit the clone size; those that give it use once, few, many or a size class.

clone size: .
V gene: TRBV27
CDR3 protein: ASSAQGNSPLH

clone size: .
V gene: TRBV9
CDR3 protein: ASSVASPGELF

clone size: .
V gene: TRBV7-9
CDR3 protein: ASSLTNNYGYT

clone size: .
V gene: TRBV2
CDR3 protein: ASRKDRGGEAF

clone size: once
V gene: TRBV13
CDR3 protein: ASSKYNQPQH

clone size: .
V gene: TRBV19
CDR3 protein: ASSISTASNQPQH

clone size: .
V gene: TRBV18
CDR3 protein: ASSRTSGREDTQY

clone size: .
V gene: TRBV7-9
CDR3 protein: ASSRYNEGNEAF

clone size: .
V gene: TRBV7-8
CDR3 protein: ASGGSRVDTQY

clone size: .
V gene: TRBV5-1
CDR3 protein: ASSLATAMTQY

clone size: .
V gene: TRBV5-1
CDR3 protein: ASSTAAQETQY

clone size: .
V gene: TRBV12-3/TRBV12-4
CDR3 protein: ASSLRGRYGYT

clone size: once
V gene: TRBV28
CDR3 protein: ASSRGQGRETQY

clone size: .
V gene: TRBV5-5
CDR3 protein: ASSFELTSSGNTIY

clone size: .
V gene: TRBV7-9
CDR3 protein: ASSFRQGVPSGANVLT

clone size: .
V gene: TRBV6-5
CDR3 protein: ASSPGLDGYT

clone size: .
V gene: TRBV18
CDR3 protein: ASASEEGDTEAF

clone size: .
V gene: TRBV5-1
CDR3 protein: ASSLDPLGPQH

clone size: .
V gene: TRBV6-6
CDR3 protein: ASSPRSPEGSPLH

clone size: .
V gene: TRBV6-5
CDR3 protein: ASRMSGEGEQF

clone size: .
V gene: TRBV7-2
CDR3 protein: ASSSTGGQGNQPQH

clone size: once
V gene: TRBV5-3
CDR3 protein: ARSVRGQAINQPQH

clone size: .
V gene: TRBV6-6
CDR3 protein: ASSSQASDYNEQF

clone size: .
V gene: TRBV7-9
CDR3 protein: ASSGGTEAF

clone size: .
V gene: TRBV18
CDR3 protein: ASSPKTGDTEAF

clone size: .
V gene: TRBV24-1
CDR3 protein: ATSDPLRGQF

clone size: .
V gene: TRBV24-1
CDR3 protein: ATSDLKDSYGYT

clone size: .
V gene: TRBV7-8
CDR3 protein: ASSVVGSGNTIY

clone size: once
V gene: TRBV9
CDR3 protein: ASSSRLQETQY

clone size: .
V gene: TRBV5-1
CDR3 protein: ASSLRSGGTDEQF

clone size: .
V gene: TRBV15
CDR3 protein: ATSQRGRYEQY

clone size: .
V gene: TRBV6-6
CDR3 protein: ASRQGEIYNSPLH

clone size: .
V gene: TRBV9
CDR3 protein: ASSAVGTAQETQY

clone size: .
V gene: TRBV4-1
CDR3 protein: ASSQGTGRANQPQH

clone size: .
V gene: TRBV19
CDR3 protein: ASSPGAPGGGSPLH

clone size: once
V gene: TRBV7-9
CDR3 protein: ASSFAKEKLF

clone size: .
V gene: TRBV18
CDR3 protein: ASSPPSPDKAGKYTIY

clone size: .
V gene: TRBV19
CDR3 protein: ASSVPQGRAGELF

clone size: .
V gene: TRBV28
CDR3 protein: ASSSTVLSSGNTIY

clone size: .
V gene: TRBV7-9
CDR3 protein: ASSPMRSEAF

clone size: .
V gene: TRBV7-2
CDR3 protein: ASSLFLGPTSGELF

clone size: few
V gene: TRBV3-1/TRBV3-2
CDR3 protein: ASSQYRGMNTEAF

clone size: .
V gene: TRBV5-1
CDR3 protein: ASSLGTSGGAETQY

clone size: .
V gene: TRBV5-8
CDR3 protein: ASRPRTLASTDTQY